This is a list of T cell receptor beta chains from one sample in a study of stem cell transplantation in POMP-related autoinflammatory disease. Profiled with immunoSEQ multiplex PCR; TCRdb holds only in-frame clones, not every one. This repertoire shows 5,000 or so clones, roughly 90% found once; its top ten account for approximately 2.3%. The input for sequencing was CD8+ T cells from PBMCs, taken after stem cell transplantation. The receptors stem from a human patient with POMP-related autoinflammation and immune dysregulation (PRAID). The graft donor may have contributed some T cells. CDR3s include the opening cysteine and the closing phenylalanine or tryptophan. D genes are given only for firm matches. The listing skips clone size in some rows; elsewhere it reads once, few, many or a size class.

clone size,V gene,J gene,D gene,CDR3 DNA,CDR3 protein
NA,TRBV7-6,TRBJ2-1,NA,TGTGCCAGCAGCCCCCCTGCGGCTACGGGGAATGAGCAGTTCTTC,CASSPPAATGNEQFF
NA,TRBV19,TRBJ1-2,NA,TGTGCCAGTAGTCCGGGGGCCGATGGCTACACCTTC,CASSPGADGYTF
NA,TRBV23-1,TRBJ2-7,NA,TGCGCCAGCAGTCAATCGGCGGGACAGTGGGAATTCTACGAGCAGTACTTC,CASSQSAGQWEFYEQYF
NA,TRBV5-5,TRBJ1-1,NA,TGTGCCAGCAGCTTGGACACGAACACTGAAGCTTTCTTT,CASSLDTNTEAFF
NA,TRBV4-3,TRBJ2-1,NA,TGCGCCAGCAGCCAAGATCGTGGGGGTTTTGAGCAGTTCTTC,CASSQDRGGFEQFF
NA,TRBV7-7,TRBJ2-1,TRBD2,TGTGCTAGCAGCCAGGGACTAGCGGGAGACAATGAGCAGTTCTTC,CASSQGLAGDNEQFF
few,TRBV9,TRBJ2-1,TRBD2,TGTGCCAGCAGCGTAGAACTAGCGGGGGTTTACGGTGAGCAGTTCTTC,CASSVELAGVYGEQFF
NA,TRBV13,TRBJ2-7,TRBD1,TGTGCCAGCAGCCCTATTGGACAGGGGATCTACGAGCAGTACTTC,CASSPIGQGIYEQYF
NA,TRBV4-2,TRBJ1-2,NA,TGTGCCAGCAGCCAAGAACTGCTGAGTGGCTACACCTTC,CASSQELLSGYTF
NA,TRBV7-9,TRBJ2-3,NA,TGTGCCAGCAGCCCCCCCGGACCAAGCACAGATACGCAGTATTTT,CASSPPGPSTDTQYF
NA,TRBV19,TRBJ2-7,TRBD2,TGTGCCAGTAGTCTGGGACTAGCGGGCCCCTACGAGCAGTACTTC,CASSLGLAGPYEQYF
NA,TRBV12-3/TRBV12-4,TRBJ2-1,TRBD1,TGTGCCAGCAGCCCTGGGACAGGGCCCCAGTTCTTC,CASSPGTGPQFF
NA,TRBV5-6,TRBJ2-5,NA,TGTGCCAGCAGCTTGGTTGACCAAGCGGAGACCCAGTACTTC,CASSLVDQAETQYF
NA,TRBV11-3,TRBJ2-5,NA,TGTGCCAGCAGCTTAGATCGGGGAGGCCAAGAGACCCAGTACTTC,CASSLDRGGQETQYF
NA,TRBV6-6,TRBJ2-1,NA,TGTGCCAGCAGTTACGGCGATGAGCAGTTCTTC,CASSYGDEQFF
once,TRBV11-3,TRBJ1-1,NA,TGTGCCAGCAGCCTTCCCCCGAACACTGAAGCTTTCTTT,CASSLPPNTEAFF
NA,TRBV6-5,TRBJ2-5,NA,TGTGCCAGCAGTTACAGTGTATACCGGCAAGAGACCCAGTACTTC,CASSYSVYRQETQYF
NA,TRBV19,TRBJ1-1,NA,TGTGCCAGTAGTGCCCCCCAAAGGGCGCACACTGAAGCTTTCTTT,CASSAPQRAHTEAFF
once,TRBV7-9,TRBJ1-5,NA,TGTGCCAGCAGCGAGGCGCCTAGCAATCAGCCCCAGCATTTT,CASSEAPSNQPQHF
NA,TRBV27,TRBJ1-3,NA,TGTGCCAGCAGCCCTGGGGGGGGACTACCAAACACCATATATTTT,CASSPGGGLPNTIYF
NA,TRBV7-9,TRBJ2-1,NA,TGTGCCAGCAGCTTAGGGGTGCGACTAAATTACAATGAGCAGTTCTTC,CASSLGVRLNYNEQFF
NA,TRBV19,TRBJ1-1,NA,TGTGCCAGTAGTATAGGGGGCTTGAACACTGAAGCTTTCTTT,CASSIGGLNTEAFF
NA,TRBV12-5,TRBJ1-1,NA,TGTGCTAGTGGGGGTACAGGGACGGGTGACACTGAAGCTTTCTTT,CASGGTGTGDTEAFF
NA,TRBV7-9,TRBJ2-7,NA,TGTGCCAGCAGCTTTCTGGCAGACTACGAGCAGTACTTC,CASSFLADYEQYF
NA,TRBV6-6,TRBJ1-2,NA,TGTGCCAGCAGTACGGACTATGGCTACACCTTC,CASSTDYGYTF
NA,TRBV21-1,TRBJ1-4,NA,TGTGCCAGCAGCAGATCGAGACAGGGGACGACAACTAATGAAAAACTGTTTTTT,CASSRSRQGTTTNEKLFF
NA,TRBV15,TRBJ2-3,TRBD2,TGTGCCACCAGCGGTCTACGAGCGGGACCTAGCACAGATACGCAGTATTTT,CATSGLRAGPSTDTQYF
NA,TRBV9,TRBJ1-3,NA,TGTGCCAGCAGCCCCCGCGGGGAGTGGAGTGGAAACACCATATATTTT,CASSPRGEWSGNTIYF
NA,TRBV12-3/TRBV12-4,TRBJ1-2,NA,TGTGCCAGCAGTTGGGGACAACACTATGGCTACACCTTC,CASSWGQHYGYTF
NA,TRBV10-3,TRBJ2-1,TRBD2,TGTGCCAACGTCATGATAGCGGGAGTAGTTCATCTGCGCGATGAGCAGTTCTTC,CANVMIAGVVHLRDEQFF
NA,TRBV27,TRBJ2-2,NA,TGTGCCAGCAGACCCCTGACGGGCCCAGGGGAGCTGTTTTTT,CASRPLTGPGELFF
NA,TRBV19,TRBJ1-5,TRBD1,TGTGCCAGTAGTATAGAGGACAGGGGTAATCAGCCCCAGCATTTT,CASSIEDRGNQPQHF
NA,TRBV7-3,TRBJ2-5,NA,TGTGCCAGCAGCCTAACAGGGACGTACGAGACCCAGTACTTC,CASSLTGTYETQYF
NA,TRBV19,TRBJ2-1,NA,TGTGCCAGTAGTATGGTGGTACGGGATGAGCAGTTCTTC,CASSMVVRDEQFF
NA,TRBV29-1,TRBJ1-3,TRBD1,TGCAGCGTTGGGGACAGCTCTGGAAACACCATATATTTT,CSVGDSSGNTIYF
NA,TRBV5-1,TRBJ1-1,TRBD1,TGCGCCAGCAGCTCAGACAGGGGGAACACTGAAGCTTTCTTT,CASSSDRGNTEAFF
NA,TRBV24-1,TRBJ2-1,NA,TGTGCCACCAGTACAGCATACAATGAGCAGTTCTTC,CATSTAYNEQFF
NA,TRBV2,TRBJ2-4,NA,TGTGCCAGCGTTCGGGGGTCGGTCAACCCACCCAAAAACATTCAGTACTTC,CASVRGSVNPPKNIQYF
NA,TRBV19,TRBJ2-7,NA,TGTGCCAGTAGTAAGGAGCAGGGGCTTACCTACGAGCAGTACTTC,CASSKEQGLTYEQYF
NA,TRBV30,TRBJ1-1,NA,TGTGCCTGGGGGGTAGGAGGGGCGACTGAAGCTTTCTTT,CAWGVGGATEAFF
once,TRBV3-1/TRBV3-2,TRBJ2-7,NA,TGTGCCAGCAGCCAAGGGGTCGAGCAGTACTTC,CASSQGVEQYF
NA,TRBV27,TRBJ2-7,TRBD2,TGTGCCAGCAGCCCACTAGCGGAGAAATACGAGCAGTACTTC,CASSPLAEKYEQYF
NA,TRBV11-2,TRBJ2-7,NA,TGTGCCAGCAGCTTGGGACCAGCCGGAGGCTACGAGCAGTACTTC,CASSLGPAGGYEQYF
NA,TRBV27,TRBJ1-2,TRBD1,TGTGCCAGCAGTGGACAGGGGGCTGGTTATGGCTACACCTTC,CASSGQGAGYGYTF
NA,TRBV4-3,TRBJ2-1,NA,TGCGCCAGCAGCCAAAGCAGAGGTTTCTCCTACAATGAGCAGTTCTTC,CASSQSRGFSYNEQFF
few,TRBV11-3,TRBJ2-2,NA,TGTGCCAGCAGCCCGCGGTTGAGGGGGGCCACCGGGGAGCTGTTTTTT,CASSPRLRGATGELFF
NA,TRBV7-9,TRBJ2-7,TRBD1,TGTGCCAGCAGGCCTTTCGACAGGGGGCAAGAGCAGTACTTC,CASRPFDRGQEQYF
NA,TRBV1,TRBJ2-1,NA,TGCACCAGCACCTTGTGTGGGAACATGGACAGGGCGAGAGAGAATGAGCAGTTCTTC,CTSTLCGNMDRARENEQFF
few,TRBV2,TRBJ2-7,NA,TGTGCCAGCAGTGGGGCAGGGGATCCCTACGAGCAGTACTTC,CASSGAGDPYEQYF
NA,TRBV19,TRBJ2-2,NA,TGTGCCAGTAGGAAGGACGGCCTGAACACCGGGGAGCTGTTTTTT,CASRKDGLNTGELFF
NA,TRBV6-5,TRBJ1-6,NA,TGTGCCAGCAGTTACGTGGGGAAAAATTCACCCCTCCACTTT,CASSYVGKNSPLHF
NA,TRBV5-1,TRBJ2-5,NA,TGCGCCAGCAGCTTGACAGGGTTAGAGACCCAGTACTTC,CASSLTGLETQYF
NA,TRBV7-9,TRBJ2-1,TRBD2,TGTGCCAGCAGCGATCCAACTAGCGGGAGGGGCAATGAGCAGTTCTTC,CASSDPTSGRGNEQFF
NA,TRBV5-6,TRBJ2-1,NA,TGTGCCAGCAGCGGGGACGCTGCGGAGCAGTTCTTC,CASSGDAAEQFF
NA,TRBV27,TRBJ1-3,NA,TGTGCCAGCCTTGAGGCGATGGCACGCTCTGGAAACACCATATATTTT,CASLEAMARSGNTIYF
NA,TRBV19,TRBJ1-6,TRBD1,TGTGCCAGTACCCCGGGACAGGGGGTCTCTGGTTCACCCCTCCACTTT,CASTPGQGVSGSPLHF